One T cell receptor beta chain is described in this entry. The PCR contained 60 Vbeta and 13 Jbeta primers. Libraries were prepared by immunoSEQ multiplex PCR; TCRdb keeps only in-frame clonotypes and omits some of them. Of about 70,000 clones in the sample, 62% were seen once. The sample comes from a study of cytomegalovirus exposure and HLA in healthy donors. This CDR3 spans 15 amino acids. Germline CDR1 reads PRHDT; CDR2 reads FYEKMQ (reference sequence). Trimming cost V 4 bases and J 0 bases, with 13 bases left between them. This TCR derives from a young man in good health and CMV-seronegative. The chain recombines TRBV13 with TRBJ2-7, with D possibly TRBD2 on 5 matching bases. Sample: PBMCs. The CDR3 here is CASSSVEASSYEQYF. The CDR3 nucleotides are TGTGCCAGCAGCTCTGTGGAGGCTAGCTCCTACGAGCAGTACTTC.